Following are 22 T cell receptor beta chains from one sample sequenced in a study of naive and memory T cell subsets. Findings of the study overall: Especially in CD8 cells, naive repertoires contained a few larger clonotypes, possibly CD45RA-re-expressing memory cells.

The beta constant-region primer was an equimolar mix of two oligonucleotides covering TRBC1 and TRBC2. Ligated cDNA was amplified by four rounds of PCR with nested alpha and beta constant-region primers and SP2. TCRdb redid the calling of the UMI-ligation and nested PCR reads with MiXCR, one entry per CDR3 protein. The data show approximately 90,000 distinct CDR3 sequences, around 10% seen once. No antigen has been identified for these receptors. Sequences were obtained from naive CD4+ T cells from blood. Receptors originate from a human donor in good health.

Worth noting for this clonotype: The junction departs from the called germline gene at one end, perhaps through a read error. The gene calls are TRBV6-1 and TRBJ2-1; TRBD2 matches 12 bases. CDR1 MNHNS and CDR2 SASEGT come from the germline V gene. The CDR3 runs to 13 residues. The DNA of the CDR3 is TGTGCCAGCAACTATGGGCTAGCGGGAGGGCCGTCCTTC. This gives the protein CASNYGLAGGPSF.

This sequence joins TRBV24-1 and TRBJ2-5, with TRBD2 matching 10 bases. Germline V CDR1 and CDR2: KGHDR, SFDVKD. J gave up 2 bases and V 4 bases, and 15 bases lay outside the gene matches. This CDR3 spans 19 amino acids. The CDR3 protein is CATSDPVKRGLAVQETQYF. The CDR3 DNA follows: TGTGCCACCAGTGACCCAGTAAAACGAGGACTAGCGGTTCAAGAGACCCAGTACTTC.

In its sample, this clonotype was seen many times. The CDR3 DNA reads TGTGCCAGCTCACGCATCTCGATTGGGACTAGCGACCTCAGGGGAGAGACCCAGTACTTC. Its translation: CASSRISIGTSDLRGETQYF. The gene calls are TRBV18 and TRBJ2-5; 10 positions match TRBD2. Germline CDR1 is KGHSH and CDR2 is LQKENI. The V and J ends lost 4 bases and 4 bases, in that order; junction bases with no gene match: 21. The CDR3 consists of 20 residues. The variable domain in full, completed from reference TRBV18 and TRBJ2-5, reads NAGVMQNPRHLVRRRGQEARLRCSPMKGHSHVYWYRQLPEEGLKFMVYLQKENIIDESGMPKERFSAEFPKEGPSILRIQQVVRGDSAAYFCASSRISIGTSDLRGETQYFGPGTRLLVL.

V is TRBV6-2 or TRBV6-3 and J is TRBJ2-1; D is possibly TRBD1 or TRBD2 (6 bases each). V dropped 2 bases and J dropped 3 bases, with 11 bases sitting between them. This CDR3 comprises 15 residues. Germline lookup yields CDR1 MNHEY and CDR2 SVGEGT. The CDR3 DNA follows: TGTGCCAGCAGTTACAGGGGGACTCTCTACAATGAGCAGTTCTTC. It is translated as CASSYRGTLYNEQFF.

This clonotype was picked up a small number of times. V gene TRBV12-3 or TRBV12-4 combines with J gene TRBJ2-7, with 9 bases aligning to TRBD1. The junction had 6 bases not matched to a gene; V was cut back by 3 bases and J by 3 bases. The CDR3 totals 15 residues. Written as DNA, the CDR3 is TGTGCCAGCAGTTTCAAAGGGGACAGGGTCTACGAGCAGTACTTC. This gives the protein CASSFKGDRVYEQYF.

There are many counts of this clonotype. The CDR3 DNA sequence: TGCGCCAGCAGCCCCGGGGGGGCTCCCTCTGGAAACACCATATATTTT. Protein sequence: CASSPGGAPSGNTIYF. The rearrangement links TRBV5-1 to TRBJ1-3, with D perhaps matching TRBD1 (6 bases). CDR3 size: 16 residues. The germline V and J ends were trimmed by 4 bases and 0 bases, with 14 bases remaining between them. Germline V CDR1 and CDR2: SGHRS, YFSETQ.

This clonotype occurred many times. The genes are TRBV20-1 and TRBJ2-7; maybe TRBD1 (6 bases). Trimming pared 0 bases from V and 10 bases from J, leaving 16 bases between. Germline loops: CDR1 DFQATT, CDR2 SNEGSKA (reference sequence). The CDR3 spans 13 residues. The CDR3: CSARESGTKGQYF. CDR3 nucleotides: TGCAGTGCTAGAGAATCCGGGACAAAGGGTCAGTACTTC.

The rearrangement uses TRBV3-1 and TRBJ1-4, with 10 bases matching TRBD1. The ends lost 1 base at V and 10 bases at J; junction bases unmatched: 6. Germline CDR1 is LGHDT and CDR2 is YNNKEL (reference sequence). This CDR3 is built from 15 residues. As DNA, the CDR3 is TGTGCCAGCAGCCAAGTCCGGGACAGGGGAGGAAAACTGTTTTTT. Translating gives CASSQVRDRGGKLFF. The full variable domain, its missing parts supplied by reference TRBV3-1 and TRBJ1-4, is DTAVSQTPKYLVTQMGNDKSIKCEQNLGHDTMYWYKQDSKKFLKIMFSYNNKELIINETVPNRFSPKSPDKAHLNLHINSLELGDSAVYFCASSQVRDRGGKLFFGSGTQLSVL.

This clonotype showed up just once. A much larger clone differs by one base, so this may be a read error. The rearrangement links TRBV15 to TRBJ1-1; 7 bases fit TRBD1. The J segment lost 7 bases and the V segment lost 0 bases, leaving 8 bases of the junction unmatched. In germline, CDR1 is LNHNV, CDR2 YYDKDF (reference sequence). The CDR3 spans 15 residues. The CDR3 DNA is TGTGCCACCAGCAGAGATAGACAGGGAAAAGGTGAAGCTTTCTTT. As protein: CATSRDRQGKGEAFF.

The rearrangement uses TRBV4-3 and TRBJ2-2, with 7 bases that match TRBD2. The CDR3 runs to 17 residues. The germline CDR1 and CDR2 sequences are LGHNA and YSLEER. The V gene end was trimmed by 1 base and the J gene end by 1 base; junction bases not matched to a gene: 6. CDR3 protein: CASSQGLASGNTGELFF. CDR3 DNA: TGCGCCAGCAGCCAAGGGTTGGCTAGCGGGAACACCGGGGAGCTGTTTTTT.

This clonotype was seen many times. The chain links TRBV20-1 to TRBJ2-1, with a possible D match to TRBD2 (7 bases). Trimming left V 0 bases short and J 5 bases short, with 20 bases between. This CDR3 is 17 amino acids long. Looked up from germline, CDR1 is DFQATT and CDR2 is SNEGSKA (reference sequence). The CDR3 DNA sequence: TGCAGTGCTAGAGATTTGTTGGCGGGGGCCCGTCACAATGAGCAGTTCTTC. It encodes CSARDLLAGARHNEQFF.

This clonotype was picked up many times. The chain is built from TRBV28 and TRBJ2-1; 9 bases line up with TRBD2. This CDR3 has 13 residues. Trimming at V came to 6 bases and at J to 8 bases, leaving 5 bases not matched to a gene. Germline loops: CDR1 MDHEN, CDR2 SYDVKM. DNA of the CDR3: TGTGCCAGCAGCCAGGGACTAGCCTATGAGCAGTTCTTC. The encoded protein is CASSQGLAYEQFF.

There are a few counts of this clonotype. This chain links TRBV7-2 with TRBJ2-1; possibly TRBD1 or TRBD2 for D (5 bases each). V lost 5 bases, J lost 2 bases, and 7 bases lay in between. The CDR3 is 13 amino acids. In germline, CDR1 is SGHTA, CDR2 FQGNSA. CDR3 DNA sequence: TGTGCCAGCAGCCGGGACGCCTACAATGAGCAGTTCTTC. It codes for CASSRDAYNEQFF.

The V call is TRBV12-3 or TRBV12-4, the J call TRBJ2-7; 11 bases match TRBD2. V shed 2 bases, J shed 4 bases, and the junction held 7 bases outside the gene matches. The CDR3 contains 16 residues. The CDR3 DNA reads TGTGCCAGCAGTTTAATGGCTAGCGGGGGGTATTACGAGCAGTACTTC. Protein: CASSLMASGGYYEQYF.

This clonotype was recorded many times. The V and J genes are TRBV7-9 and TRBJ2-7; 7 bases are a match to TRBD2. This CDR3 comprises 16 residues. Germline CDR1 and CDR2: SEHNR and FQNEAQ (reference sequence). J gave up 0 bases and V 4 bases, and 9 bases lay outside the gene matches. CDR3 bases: TGTGCCAGCAGCTCCATAGCGGGTCCGACCTCCTACGAGCAGTACTTC. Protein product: CASSSIAGPTSYEQYF.

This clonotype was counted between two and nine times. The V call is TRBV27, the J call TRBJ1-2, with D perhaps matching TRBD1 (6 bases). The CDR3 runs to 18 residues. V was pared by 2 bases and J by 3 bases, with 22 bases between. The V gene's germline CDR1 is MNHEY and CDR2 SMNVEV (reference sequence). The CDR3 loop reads CASSLGWGRADRDYGYTF. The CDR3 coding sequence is TGTGCCAGCAGTTTAGGTTGGGGGCGCGCGGACCGGGACTATGGCTACACCTTC.

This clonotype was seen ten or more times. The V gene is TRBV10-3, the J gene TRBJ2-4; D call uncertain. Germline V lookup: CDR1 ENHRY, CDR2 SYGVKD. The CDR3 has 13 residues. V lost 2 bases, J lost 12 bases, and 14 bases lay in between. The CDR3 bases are TGTGCCATCAGTGAGGTTTCAAGGTCTGGTCAGTACTTC. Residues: CAISEVSRSGQYF.

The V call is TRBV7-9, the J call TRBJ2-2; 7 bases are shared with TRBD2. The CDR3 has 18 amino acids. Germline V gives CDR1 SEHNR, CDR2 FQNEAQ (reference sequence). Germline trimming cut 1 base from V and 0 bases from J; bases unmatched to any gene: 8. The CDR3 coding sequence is TGTGCCAGCAGCTTAGGGGGTAGCGGGTCGACGAACACCGGGGAGCTGTTTTTT. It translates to CASSLGGSGSTNTGELFF.

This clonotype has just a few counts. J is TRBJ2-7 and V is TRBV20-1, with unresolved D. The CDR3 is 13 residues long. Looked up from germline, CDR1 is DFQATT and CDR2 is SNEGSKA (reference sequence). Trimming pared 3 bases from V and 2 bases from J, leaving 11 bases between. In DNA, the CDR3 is TGCAGTGCTAGTAATCGGTCAACCTACGAGCAGTACTTC. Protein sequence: CSASNRSTYEQYF.

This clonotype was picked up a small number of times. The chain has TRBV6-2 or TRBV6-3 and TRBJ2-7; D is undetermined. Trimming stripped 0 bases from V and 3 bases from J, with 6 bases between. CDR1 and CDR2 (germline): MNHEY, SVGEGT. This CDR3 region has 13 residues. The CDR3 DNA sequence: TGTGCCAGCAGTTACTCGTCGCGCTACGAGCAGTACTTC. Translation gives CASSYSSRYEQYF.

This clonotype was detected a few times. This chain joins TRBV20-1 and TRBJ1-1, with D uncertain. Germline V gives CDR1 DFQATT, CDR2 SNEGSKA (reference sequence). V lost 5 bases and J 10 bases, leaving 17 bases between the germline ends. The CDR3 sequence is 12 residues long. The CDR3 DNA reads TGCAGTGCTTCCAATCGTCTTGTGTTAGCTTTCTTT. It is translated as CSASNRLVLAFF.

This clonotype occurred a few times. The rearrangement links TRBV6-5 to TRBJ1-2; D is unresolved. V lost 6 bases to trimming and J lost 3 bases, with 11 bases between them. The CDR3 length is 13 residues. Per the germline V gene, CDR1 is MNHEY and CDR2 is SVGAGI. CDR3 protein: CASSRTWDYGYTF. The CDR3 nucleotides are TGTGCCAGCAGCCGGACTTGGGACTATGGCTACACCTTC.